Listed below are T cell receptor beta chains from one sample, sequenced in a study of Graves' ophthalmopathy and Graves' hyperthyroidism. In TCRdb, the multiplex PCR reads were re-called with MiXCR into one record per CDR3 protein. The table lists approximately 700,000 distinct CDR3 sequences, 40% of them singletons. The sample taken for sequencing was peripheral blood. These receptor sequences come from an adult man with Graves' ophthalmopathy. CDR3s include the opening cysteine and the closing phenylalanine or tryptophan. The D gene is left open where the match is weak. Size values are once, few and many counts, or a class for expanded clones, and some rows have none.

CDR3: CASSKGLAFGYTF
DNA: TGTGCCAGCAGTAAAGGGTTGGCTTTTGGCTACACCTTC
D: NA
V: TRBV6-5
J: TRBJ1-2
size: few

CDR3: CAIQPTGFRNTIYF
DNA: TGTGCCATCCAGCCGACAGGGTTTAGGAACACCATATATTTT
D: TRBD1
V: TRBV10-3
J: TRBJ1-3
size: many

CDR3: CASSGTSLGEQYF
DNA: TGTGCCAGCAGCGGGACTAGTTTGGGGGAGCAGTACTTC
D: TRBD2
V: TRBV7-2
J: TRBJ2-7
size: NA

CDR3: CASSLVGGRPEAFF
DNA: TGTGCCAGCAGCTTAGTAGGGGGGCGTCCTGAAGCTTTCTTT
D: NA
V: TRBV7-2
J: TRBJ1-1
size: many

CDR3: CASSHVRGREETQYF
DNA: TGTGCCAGCAGCCATGTGAGGGGGCGCGAGGAGACCCAGTACTTC
D: TRBD1
V: TRBV11-1
J: TRBJ2-5
size: NA

CDR3: CASSQGTGNEQYF
DNA: TGTGCCAGCAGCCAAGGGACAGGGAACGAGCAGTACTTC
D: TRBD1
V: TRBV3-1
J: TRBJ2-7
size: few

CDR3: CAISRQERGQETQYF
DNA: TGTGCCATCAGCCGACAGGAGAGGGGCCAAGAGACCCAGTACTTC
D: NA
V: TRBV10-3
J: TRBJ2-5
size: NA

CDR3: CAIQGRNTGELFF
DNA: TGTGCCATTCAGGGGAGGAACACCGGGGAGCTGTTTTTT
D: NA
V: TRBV10-3
J: TRBJ2-2
size: many

CDR3: CASSFATGLEKLFF
DNA: TGTGCCAGCAGCTTCGCGACAGGGCTCGAAAAACTGTTTTTT
D: TRBD1
V: TRBV5-6
J: TRBJ1-4
size: NA

CDR3: CSAPGQWGETQYF
DNA: TGCAGTGCCCCGGGACAGTGGGGAGAGACCCAGTACTTC
D: TRBD1
V: TRBV20-1
J: TRBJ2-5
size: many

CDR3: CASSIRRGPFSEAFF
DNA: TGTGCCAGTAGTATAAGAAGGGGGCCTTTTTCTGAAGCTTTCTTT
D: TRBD1
V: TRBV19
J: TRBJ1-1
size: few

CDR3: CASSFDRFDEAFF
DNA: TGTGCCAGCAGTTTTGATCGATTTGATGAAGCTTTCTTT
D: NA
V: TRBV12-3/TRBV12-4
J: TRBJ1-1
size: many

CDR3: CSASGLAGDDEQYF
DNA: TGCAGTGCTTCTGGACTAGCGGGAGATGACGAGCAGTACTTC
D: TRBD2
V: TRBV20-1
J: TRBJ2-7
size: NA

CDR3: CASSEEGGGGEAFF
DNA: TGTGCCAGCAGTGAAGAGGGTGGAGGGGGTGAAGCTTTCTTT
D: NA
V: TRBV2
J: TRBJ1-1
size: many

CDR3: CASSETVSSYEQYF
DNA: TGTGCCAGCAGTGAAACAGTATCCTCCTACGAGCAGTACTTC
D: NA
V: TRBV12-3/TRBV12-4
J: TRBJ2-7
size: NA

CDR3: CASSVRDSVLSPQHF
DNA: TGTGCCAGCAGCGTGCGGGACTCCGTATTATCACCCCAGCATTTT
D: NA
V: TRBV9
J: TRBJ1-5
size: NA

CDR3: CSVEVKGYEQYF
DNA: TGCAGCGTTGAAGTCAAGGGCTACGAGCAGTACTTC
D: NA
V: TRBV29-1
J: TRBJ2-7
size: many

CDR3: CASSQGYRVYGYTF
DNA: TGCGCCAGCAGCCAAGGCTACAGGGTTTATGGCTACACCTTC
D: NA
V: TRBV5-5
J: TRBJ1-2
size: few

CDR3: CASSLLQGGETQYF
DNA: TGTGCCAGCAGCTTACTACAGGGAGGGGAGACCCAGTACTTC
D: NA
V: TRBV7-9
J: TRBJ2-5
size: NA

CDR3: CASSYTQATYEQYF
DNA: TGTGCCAGCAGTTACACACAGGCCACCTACGAGCAGTACTTC
D: NA
V: TRBV6-6
J: TRBJ2-7
size: many

CDR3: CASSQMAGGTYEQYF
DNA: TGCGCCAGCAGCCAAATGGCAGGGGGAACCTACGAGCAGTACTTC
D: TRBD1
V: TRBV7-9
J: TRBJ2-7
size: once

CDR3: CASSFSHLEAFF
DNA: TGTGCCAGCAGTTTCAGCCACCTTGAAGCTTTCTTT
D: NA
V: TRBV25-1
J: TRBJ1-1
size: many

CDR3: CTPLRTDNYGYTF
DNA: TGCACCCCTCTAAGGACAGATAACTATGGCTACACCTTC
D: NA
V: TRBV29-1
J: TRBJ1-2
size: many

CDR3: CATSTDRGRTEAFF
DNA: TGTGCCACCAGCACCGACAGGGGGAGGACTGAAGCTTTCTTT
D: TRBD1
V: TRBV15
J: TRBJ1-1
size: NA

CDR3: CASSLSRRSLRDTEAFF
DNA: TGTGCCAGCAGCTTGTCACGGAGGTCGTTGCGGGACACTGAAGCTTTCTTT
D: NA
V: TRBV5-6
J: TRBJ1-1
size: NA

CDR3: CAISETGDQETQYF
DNA: TGTGCCATCAGTGAGACGGGAGATCAAGAGACCCAGTACTTC
D: NA
V: TRBV10-3
J: TRBJ2-5
size: NA

CDR3: CASRQGWEKLFF
DNA: TGTGCCAGCAGGCAGGGCTGGGAAAAACTGTTTTTT
D: NA
V: TRBV2
J: TRBJ1-4
size: many

CDR3: CASSIESNQPQHF
DNA: TGTGCCAGTAGTATTGAGAGTAATCAGCCCCAGCATTTT
D: NA
V: TRBV19
J: TRBJ1-5
size: NA

CDR3: CPSSPGGGRSDQETQYF
DNA: TGCCCCAGCAGCCCGGGGGGTGGCAGGAGCGACCAAGAGACCCAGTACTTC
D: TRBD2
V: TRBV5-1
J: TRBJ2-5
size: NA

CDR3: CASSSRAGEETQYF
DNA: TGTGCCAGCAGCTCCAGGGCAGGGGAAGAGACCCAGTACTTC
D: NA
V: TRBV7-9
J: TRBJ2-5
size: few

CDR3: CSVEEDRGEKLFF
DNA: TGCAGCGTTGAAGAAGACAGGGGGGAAAAACTGTTTTTT
D: TRBD1
V: TRBV29-1
J: TRBJ1-4
size: NA

CDR3: CSVEDRGRTEQYF
DNA: TGCAGCGTTGAAGATCGTGGGAGGACCGAGCAGTACTTC
D: NA
V: TRBV29-1
J: TRBJ2-7
size: NA

CDR3: CASSLTGEFGQPQHF
DNA: TGTGCCAGCAGCTTAACAGGGGAGTTCGGTCAGCCCCAGCATTTT
D: TRBD1
V: TRBV5-5
J: TRBJ1-5
size: NA

CDR3: CATSSLGQGNQPQHF
DNA: TGTGCCACCAGCAGCTTGGGGCAGGGCAATCAGCCCCAGCATTTT
D: NA
V: TRBV24-1
J: TRBJ1-5
size: NA

CDR3: CASGEGLNTGELFF
DNA: TGTGCCAGCGGGGAGGGCCTGAACACCGGGGAGCTGTTTTTT
D: TRBD2
V: TRBV2
J: TRBJ2-2
size: NA

CDR3: CSARTGGETQYF
DNA: TGCAGTGCTAGGACAGGGGGGGAGACCCAGTACTTC
D: TRBD1
V: TRBV20-1
J: TRBJ2-5
size: many

CDR3: CASSPRQETQYF
DNA: TGTGCCAGCAGCCCGCGTCAAGAGACCCAGTACTTC
D: NA
V: TRBV7-8
J: TRBJ2-5
size: many

CDR3: CASIQGTGEQYF
DNA: TGTGCCAGCATCCAGGGGACCGGGGAGCAGTACTTC
D: NA
V: TRBV2
J: TRBJ2-7
size: many

CDR3: CASSSEPGQGETQYF
DNA: TGTGCCAGCAGCTCAGAACCGGGACAGGGAGAGACCCAGTACTTC
D: TRBD1
V: TRBV7-3
J: TRBJ2-5
size: many

CDR3: CASSVGSSLETQYF
DNA: TGTGCCAGCAGCGTAGGTTCTAGCTTGGAGACCCAGTACTTC
D: NA
V: TRBV9
J: TRBJ2-5
size: many

CDR3: CAWRFGELFF
DNA: TGTGCCTGGAGGTTCGGGGAGCTGTTTTTT
D: NA
V: TRBV29-1
J: TRBJ2-2
size: NA

CDR3: CASSPGLAGAGDTGELSF
DNA: TGCGCCAGCAGCCCGGGACTAGCGGGAGCAGGTGACACCGGGGAGCTGTCTTTT
D: TRBD2
V: TRBV25-1
J: TRBJ2-2
size: NA

CDR3: CARRLQTNTGELFF
DNA: TGTGCCCGCCGGCTTCAAACCAACACCGGGGAGCTGTTTTTT
D: NA
V: TRBV25-1
J: TRBJ2-2
size: once

CDR3: CASSVGSGTRKNYEQYF
DNA: TGTGCCAGCAGCGTAGGAAGTGGGACTAGAAAAAACTACGAGCAGTACTTC
D: TRBD2
V: TRBV9
J: TRBJ2-7
size: NA

CDR3: CATSDLFSTGELFF
DNA: TGTGCCACCAGTGATTTGTTTAGCACCGGGGAGCTGTTTTTT
D: NA
V: TRBV24-1
J: TRBJ2-2
size: few

CDR3: CASSMEGPSYEQYF
DNA: TGTGCCAGTAGTATGGAGGGACCTTCCTACGAGCAGTACTTC
D: NA
V: TRBV19
J: TRBJ2-7
size: many

CDR3: CAISTGVSNQPQHF
DNA: TGTGCCATCAGTACAGGAGTCAGCAATCAGCCCCAGCATTTT
D: NA
V: TRBV10-3
J: TRBJ1-5
size: many

CDR3: CSFSTADPNYGYTF
DNA: TGCAGCTTCTCTACGGCAGATCCTAACTATGGCTACACCTTC
D: NA
V: TRBV29-1
J: TRBJ1-2
size: once

CDR3: CASVGRGDNSPLHF
DNA: TGTGCCAGCGTTGGCAGGGGTGATAATTCACCCCTCCACTTT
D: NA
V: TRBV25-1
J: TRBJ1-6
size: NA

CDR3: CASSGTSGRFYEQYF
DNA: TGTGCCAGCAGCGGAACTAGCGGGAGATTTTACGAGCAGTACTTC
D: TRBD2
V: TRBV7-6
J: TRBJ2-7
size: many

CDR3: CSVVGNGDEQYF
DNA: TGCAGCGTTGTGGGAAACGGCGACGAGCAGTACTTC
D: NA
V: TRBV29-1
J: TRBJ2-7
size: many

CDR3: CASNKNTGAANSPLHF
DNA: TGTGCCAGCAACAAAAATACAGGGGCGGCCAATTCACCCCTCCACTTT
D: TRBD1
V: TRBV11-2
J: TRBJ1-6
size: NA

CDR3: CASSLGQGSGANVLSF
DNA: TGTGCCAGCAGCTTGGGACAGGGCTCTGGGGCCAACGTCCTGTCTTTC
D: TRBD1
V: TRBV7-9
J: TRBJ2-6
size: NA

CDR3: CSVGMSSRDRRYYGYTF
DNA: TGCAGCGTTGGTATGTCCTCTAGAGACAGGAGATACTATGGCTACACCTTC
D: NA
V: TRBV29-1
J: TRBJ1-2
size: NA